The 2 T cell receptor beta chains below all came from one sample that was sequenced in a study of blood T cells in healthy people across ages (dated by TCRdb to between 2014 and 2017). Receptor amplification or capture employed 5' RACE. Sequencing was carried out with an Illumina HiSeq 2500. A second roughly 7 to 12 cycle PCR used a sample-barcoded 5' primer and a J-beta primer mix. Through fastp at Q25 and MiXCR, TCRdb rebuilt clones from the public reads, retaining in-frame beta chains. Rows merge per CDR3 protein into single entries with the most common DNA and genes. Counted in this sample were 800,000 or so distinct CDR3 sequences; 25% of them appeared once. Clones ranked in the top ten supply under 4.5% of the sample. This sample also belongs to another study, concerning T cells of mothers and their children.

The specimen sequenced was blood. These receptors were obtained from a boy between 10 and 17 years old in good health.

The chain links TRBV4-1 to TRBJ1-4; TRBD1 agrees at 9 bases. The length of the CDR3 is 18 residues. The germline V gene encodes CDR1 MGHRA and CDR2 YSYEKL. The V gene end was trimmed by 1 base and the J gene end by 0 bases; junction bases not matched to a gene: 6. CDR3 sequence: CASSQAQGALATNEKLFF. The CDR3 DNA follows: TGCGCCAGCAGCCAAGCACAGGGGGCTTTGGCAACTAATGAAAAACTGTTTTTT.

This clonotype appeared a single time. The chain employs TRBV12-3 or TRBV12-4 and TRBJ2-3; TRBD1 aligns across 10 bases. CDR3 length equals 14 residues. After removal of 7 bases from V and 2 bases from J, the junction contained 3 bases not matched to a gene. CDR3 nucleotides: TGTGCCAGCACGGGACAGGGGTACACAGATACGCAGTATTTT. Translation gives CASTGQGYTDTQYF.